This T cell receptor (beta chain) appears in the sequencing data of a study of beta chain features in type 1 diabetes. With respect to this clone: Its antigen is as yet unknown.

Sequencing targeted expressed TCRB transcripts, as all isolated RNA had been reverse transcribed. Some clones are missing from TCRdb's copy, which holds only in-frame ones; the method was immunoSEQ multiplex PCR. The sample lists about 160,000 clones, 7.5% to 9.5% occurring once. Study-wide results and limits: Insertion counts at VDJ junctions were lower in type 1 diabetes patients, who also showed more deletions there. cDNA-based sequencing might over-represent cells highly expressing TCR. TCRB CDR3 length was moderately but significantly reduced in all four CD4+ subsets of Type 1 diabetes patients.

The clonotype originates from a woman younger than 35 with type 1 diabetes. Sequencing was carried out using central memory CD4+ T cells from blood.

The CDR3 spells CASSVDFSTDTQYF. DNA of the CDR3: TGTGCCAGCAGCGTGGACTTTAGCACAGATACGCAGTATTTT. The rearrangement links TRBV7-3 to TRBJ2-3, with a tentative D call TRBD2 (5 bases). The CDR3 loop spans 14 amino acids. Germline CDR1 SGHTA, CDR2 FQGTGA. Trimming took off 5 bases at V and 0 bases at J, with 9 bases between the two ends. Full variable domain (remainder filled in from reference TRBV7-3 and TRBJ2-3): GAGVSQTPSNKVTEKGKYVELRCDPISGHTALYWYRQSLGQGPEFLIYFQGTGAADDSGLPNDRFFAVRPEGSVSTLKIQRTERGDSAVYLCASSVDFSTDTQYFGPGTRLTVL.